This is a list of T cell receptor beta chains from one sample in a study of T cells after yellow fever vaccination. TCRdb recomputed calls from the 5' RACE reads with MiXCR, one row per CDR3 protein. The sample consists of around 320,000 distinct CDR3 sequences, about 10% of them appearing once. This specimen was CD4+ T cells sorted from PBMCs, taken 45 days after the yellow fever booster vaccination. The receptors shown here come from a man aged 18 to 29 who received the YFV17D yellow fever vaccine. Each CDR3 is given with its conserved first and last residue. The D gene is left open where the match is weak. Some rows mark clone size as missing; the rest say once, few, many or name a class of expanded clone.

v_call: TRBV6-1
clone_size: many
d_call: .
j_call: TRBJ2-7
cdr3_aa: CASKRGDSYEQYF
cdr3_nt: TGTGCCAGCAAGCGCGGGGACAGCTACGAGCAGTACTTC

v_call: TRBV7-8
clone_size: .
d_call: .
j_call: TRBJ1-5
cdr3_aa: CASSRDISNQPQHF
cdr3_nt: TGTGCCAGCAGCCGGGACATTAGCAATCAGCCCCAGCATTTT

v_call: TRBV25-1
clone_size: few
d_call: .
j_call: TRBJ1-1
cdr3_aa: CASSESYSGGSTEAFF
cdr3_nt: TGTGCCAGCAGTGAATCATACTCGGGGGGATCCACTGAAGCTTTCTTT

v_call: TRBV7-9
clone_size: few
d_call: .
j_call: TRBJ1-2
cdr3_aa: CASSSRGAGPEGYTF
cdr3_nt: TGTGCCAGCAGCTCTCGGGGTGCAGGCCCTGAGGGCTACACCTTC

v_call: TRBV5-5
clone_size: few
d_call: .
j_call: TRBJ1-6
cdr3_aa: CASSAYRSFSSYNSPLHF
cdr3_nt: TGTGCCAGCAGCGCCTACAGGTCCTTCAGCTCCTATAATTCACCCCTCCACTTT

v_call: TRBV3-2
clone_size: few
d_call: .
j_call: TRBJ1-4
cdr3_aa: CASSQDRGYVDEKLFF
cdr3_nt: TGTGCCAGCAGCCAAGATAGGGGATATGTGGATGAAAAACTGTTTTTT

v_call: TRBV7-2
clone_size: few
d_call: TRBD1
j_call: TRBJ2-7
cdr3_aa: CASSSHTTVGTGAMYEQYF
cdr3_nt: TGTGCCAGCAGCTCGCACACCACCGTCGGGACAGGGGCGATGTACGAGCAGTACTTC

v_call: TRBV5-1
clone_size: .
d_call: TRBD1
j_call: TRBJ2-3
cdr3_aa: CASSPGQDWDTQYF
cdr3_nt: TGCGCCAGCAGCCCCGGACAGGATTGGGATACGCAGTATTTT

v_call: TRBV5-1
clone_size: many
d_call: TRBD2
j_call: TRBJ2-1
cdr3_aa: CASSLATSGVSYNEQFF
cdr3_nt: TGCGCCAGCAGCTTGGCTACTAGCGGGGTATCCTACAATGAGCAGTTCTTC

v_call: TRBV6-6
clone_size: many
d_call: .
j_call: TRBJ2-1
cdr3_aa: CASSDGGPSSYNEQFF
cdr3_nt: TGTGCCAGCAGTGACGGGGGGCCCAGCTCCTACAATGAGCAGTTCTTC

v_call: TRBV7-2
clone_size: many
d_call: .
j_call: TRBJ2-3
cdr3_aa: CASSLVSAGSQYF
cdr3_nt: TGTGCCAGCAGCTTAGTATCGGCAGGGTCGCAGTATTTT

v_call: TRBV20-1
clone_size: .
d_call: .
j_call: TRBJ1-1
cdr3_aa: CSARRRGQGTEAFF
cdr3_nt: TGCAGTGCCCGCCGTCGGGGGCAAGGCACTGAAGCTTTCTTT

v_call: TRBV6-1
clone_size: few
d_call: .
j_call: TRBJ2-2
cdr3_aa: CASSILGHTGELFF
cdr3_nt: TGTGCCAGCAGCATCCTAGGGCACACCGGGGAGCTGTTTTTT

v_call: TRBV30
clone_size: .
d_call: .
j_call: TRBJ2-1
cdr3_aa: CAWSVNFNEQFF
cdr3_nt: TGTGCCTGGAGTGTCAACTTCAACGAGCAGTTCTTC

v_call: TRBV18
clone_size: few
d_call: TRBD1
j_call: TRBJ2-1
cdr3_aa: CASSPRTGIVSYNEQFF
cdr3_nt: TGTGCCAGCTCACCGCGGACAGGGATCGTCTCCTACAATGAGCAGTTCTTC

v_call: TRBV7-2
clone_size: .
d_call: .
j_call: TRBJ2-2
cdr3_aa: CASNFRGANGELFF
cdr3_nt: TGTGCCAGCAACTTCAGGGGGGCGAACGGGGAGCTGTTTTTT

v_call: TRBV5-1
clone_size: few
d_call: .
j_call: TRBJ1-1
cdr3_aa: CASSAPGLNTEAFF
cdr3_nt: TGCGCCAGCAGCGCACCGGGACTGAACACTGAAGCTTTCTTT

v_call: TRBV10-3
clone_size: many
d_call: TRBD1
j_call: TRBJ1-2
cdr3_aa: CAISESYLRQGDGYTF
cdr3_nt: TGTGCCATCAGTGAGTCGTACCTCAGACAGGGCGATGGCTACACCTTC